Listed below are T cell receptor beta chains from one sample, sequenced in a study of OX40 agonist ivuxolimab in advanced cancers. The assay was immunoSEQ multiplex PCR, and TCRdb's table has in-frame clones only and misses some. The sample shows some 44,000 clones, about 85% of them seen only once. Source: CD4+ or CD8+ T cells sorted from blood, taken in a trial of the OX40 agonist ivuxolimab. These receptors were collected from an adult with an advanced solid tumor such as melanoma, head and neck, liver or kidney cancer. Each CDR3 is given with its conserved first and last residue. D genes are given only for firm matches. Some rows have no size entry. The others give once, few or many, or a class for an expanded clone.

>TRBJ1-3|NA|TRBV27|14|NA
CASSSRVNGNTIYF
TGTGCCAGCAGTAGCAGGGTAAATGGAAACACCATATATTTT
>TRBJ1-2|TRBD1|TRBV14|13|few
CASSPDRDYGYTF
TGTGCCAGCAGCCCTGACAGGGACTATGGCTACACCTTC
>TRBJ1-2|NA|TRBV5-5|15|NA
CASSFGPGETGGYTF
NA
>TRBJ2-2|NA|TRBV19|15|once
CATRRGLANTGELFF
TGTGCCACCCGAAGGGGATTGGCCAACACCGGGGAGCTGTTTTTT
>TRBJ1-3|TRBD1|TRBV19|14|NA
CASNQGAKGNTIYF
TGTGCCTCCAACCAGGGGGCGAAAGGAAACACCATATATTTT
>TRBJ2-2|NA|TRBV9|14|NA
CASSVDGRSGELFF
TGTGCCAGCAGCGTGGACGGAAGATCCGGGGAGCTGTTTTTT
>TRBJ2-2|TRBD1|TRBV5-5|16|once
CASSLAGTANTGELFF
TGTGCCAGCAGCTTGGCCGGGACAGCGAACACCGGGGAGCTGTTTTTT
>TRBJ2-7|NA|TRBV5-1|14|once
CASSPRRGSDEQYF
TGCGCCAGCAGCCCCCGTAGGGGATCAGACGAGCAGTACTTC
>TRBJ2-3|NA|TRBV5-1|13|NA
CASTTPGRDTQYF
TGCGCCAGCACGACCCCCGGGCGCGATACGCAGTATTTT
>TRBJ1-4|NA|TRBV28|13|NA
CASRWGRNEKLFF
TGTGCCAGCAGATGGGGACGGAATGAAAAACTGTTTTTT